This T cell receptor beta chain was recorded in a study of shared clonotypes between healthy human individuals. Original methodology: Quality scores were absent from the junction-only immunoSEQ sequences, so filtering differed. Data came from immunoSEQ multiplex PCR; TCRdb stores just in-frame clones and leaves some out. That table gives V, J and clone size, and the DNA gave D and trimming. The table includes about 2.4 million clones, more than 85% detected once. Findings and caveats of the study: Larger estimated richness was generally seen in naive subsets than in memory subsets. Few donors limited the genetic and exposure-history diversity represented.

The ends were cut back, 5 bases at V and 2 bases at J, with 3 bases in the middle. CDR1 is SEHNR, CDR2 FQNEAQ, per germline (reference sequence). The CDR3 runs 12 residues. None of the donors, who were healthy HIV-negative adults, had recently had acute infections or vaccinations. As regards this clone: Its antigen is as yet unknown. Other DNA sequences in the sample encode the same CDR3.

J is TRBJ2-2 and V is TRBV7-9; D uncertain. Source material: naive CD4+ T cells from PBMCs. Noted subset: CD45RA+ positively selected. The sequence derives from a young man in good health. Some clones in this sample may be carry-over from other donors' samples. CDR3 sequence: CASSPNTGELFF. CDR3 bases: TGTGCCAGCAGCCCCAACACCGGGGAGCTGTTTTTT. The complete variable domain, with remaining parts taken from reference TRBV7-9 and TRBJ2-2, reads DTGVSQNPRHKITKRGQNVTFRCDPISEHNRLYWYRQTLGQGPEFLTYFQNEAQLEKSRLLSDRFSAERPKGSFSTLEIQRTEQGDSAMYLCASSPNTGELFFGEGSRLTVL.